The present T cell receptor (beta chain) was sequenced within a study of vaccination effects on CD4 cells after COVID-19. Following a roughly 9-day culture, CD4+ T cells were purified. Vaccination of participants consisted of two doses of either the BNT162b2 or mRNA-1273 vaccine. Half-medium replacement with IL-2 medium occurred on days 3 and 7. Sequenced by immunoSEQ multiplex PCR; TCRdb stores in-frame clones only, minus some. The sample holds about 47,000 clones, under 80% seen once. A note on this clone: Its antigen is undetermined.

Germline-derived CDR1 and CDR2 are MNHEY and SMNVEV (reference sequence). The CDR3 extends over 13 amino acids. V lost 3 bases and J lost 2, with 7 bases in between. The chain employs TRBV27 and TRBJ1-1; D gene unclear. The sequence came from a human donor who received a COVID-19 vaccine. The sample here was CD4+ T cells from PBMCs cultured without peptide, taken after COVID-19 vaccination. CDR3 loop: CASSFLANTEAFF. The CDR3 coding sequence is TGTGCCAGCAGTTTTTTGGCTAACACTGAAGCTTTCTTT.